This T cell receptor (beta chain) is drawn from a study of T cells after somatic rescue of genetic block. Method: immunoSEQ multiplex PCR; TCRdb's copy keeps in-frame clones and lacks some. There are more than 65,000 clones in the sample; roughly 91% occur only once, and about 3% lies in the top ten. V gave up 5 bases and J gave up 7 bases, with 17 bases separating them. The CDR3 runs to 14 residues. Germline V gene data show CDR1 as MNHNY and CDR2 as SVGAGI (reference sequence). The sample was peripheral blood mononuclear cells (PBMCs). The receptor's source is a man aged 25-45 years. The rearrangement joins TRBV6-6 to TRBJ1-2, with a tentative D call TRBD1 (5 bases). As DNA, the CDR3 is TGTGCCAGCAGTACCCCAGGGATATTTGGTGGCTACACCTTC. Translated, it gives CASSTPGIFGGYTF.